These 16 T cell receptor beta chains originate from one sample sequenced in a study of T cells in Graves' hyperthyroidism and ophthalmopathy. Researchers took RNA transcripts and amplified the TCR beta CDR3 regions from them. The HTBI primer set drove a first-round RT-PCR of the TCR CDR3. MiXCR, run by TCRdb on the multiplex PCR reads, gives a single entry per CDR3 protein. Of 550,000 to 600,000 distinct CDR3 sequences detected, more than 45% appear once; the ten largest clones hold over 15%. Sequenced input: peripheral blood or thyroid tissue (not recorded which). The receptors stem from an adult woman with Graves' disease, either hyperthyroidism or ophthalmopathy (not recorded which).

In this sample, this clonotype turned up many times. The chain combines TRBV20-1 with TRBJ2-7, with 9 bases that match TRBD1. V lost 5 bases, J lost 2 bases, and 7 bases stayed unmatched. Germline CDR1 and CDR2: DFQATT and SNEGSKA (reference sequence). This CDR3 is built from 14 residues. The CDR3 region has the DNA TGCAGTGCTGGAATAAGGACAGGGGCCTACGAGCAGTACTTC. It encodes CSAGIRTGAYEQYF.

The chain carries TRBV29-1 and TRBJ2-3; D possibly uses TRBD1 or TRBD2 (6 bases each). The germline V gene encodes CDR1 SQVTM and CDR2 ANQGSEA. The CDR3 consists of 17 residues. Trimming took off 4 bases at V and 5 bases at J, with 25 bases between the two ends. CDR3 sequence (DNA): TGCAGCGTTGCGTTTCTATGGGGGGCGCTTAACGGAGATACGCAGTATTTT. It specifies CSVAFLWGALNGDTQYF.

Regarding this clonotype: An end of the junction differs from the germline gene, which may be a read error. The V call is TRBV7-9, the J call TRBJ2-5; D is unclear. Germline CDR1 is SEHNR and CDR2 is FQNEAQ (reference sequence). The CDR3 totals 14 residues. CDR3 sequence: CASSQAFSQETQCF. CDR3 DNA sequence: TGCGCCAGCAGCCAAGCTTTCAGCCAAGAGACCCAGTGCTTC.

The CDR3: CASSRVAGGHETQYF. The CDR3 nucleotides read TGTGCCAGCAGCCGGGTAGCGGGAGGGCACGAGACCCAGTACTTC. The chain employs TRBV7-3 and TRBJ2-5, with 11 bases matching TRBD2. The CDR3 loop spans 15 amino acids. V was clipped by 5 bases and J by 5 bases; unmatched bases: 7. Germline CDR1 and CDR2: SGHTA and FQGTGA.

This clonotype has a handful of counts. This CDR3 is missing its conserved last phenylalanine or tryptophan, likely due to a read error. It is unclear where the CDR3 begins or ends on the DNA, so no DNA is shown, and the CDR3 is as TCRdb lists it. The chain couples TRBV7-2 to TRBJ2-5; TRBD2 is the table's D call and was not checked against the DNA. Per the germline V gene, CDR1 is SGHTA and CDR2 is FQGNSA. The CDR3 extends over 8 residues, inclusive of both ends. The CDR3 reads CASSSRTS.

As to this clonotype: One end of the junction fails to match germline, which may point to a read error. The chain is built from TRBV10-2 and TRBJ1-1; D unclear. Germline assignment: CDR1 WSHSY and CDR2 SAAADI. The CDR3 covers 12 residues. DNA for the CDR3: TGCGCCAGTAGTGAGCTGTACACTGAAGCTTTCTTT. Translated: CASSELYTEAFF.

A few counts support this clonotype. The chain combines TRBV30 with TRBJ2-7, with D possibly being TRBD1 (6 bases). This CDR3 has 12 amino acids. Germline assignment: CDR1 GTSNPN and CDR2 SVGIG (reference sequence). V lost 5 bases to trimming and J lost 11 bases, with 19 bases between them. CDR3 nucleotide sequence: TGTGCCTGGTCCCGGGACACCTTTCATAAGTACTTC. This gives the protein CAWSRDTFHKYF.

V usage is TRBV19 and J usage is TRBJ2-6; D assignment may be TRBD1 or TRBD2 (5 bases each). Trimming removed 6 bases from V and 0 bases from J, with 12 bases in between. CDR1 is LNHDA, CDR2 SQIVND, per germline (reference sequence). The CDR3 length is 16 residues. DNA for the CDR3: TGTGCCAGTAGCGTATGGGGGTACTCTGGGGCCAACGTCCTGACTTTC. It encodes CASSVWGYSGANVLTF.

This clonotype was counted at least ten times. The chain carries TRBV20-1 and TRBJ2-7; D not resolved. The CDR3 length is 11 residues. The germline gives CDR1 DFQATT, CDR2 SNEGSKA (reference sequence). Trimming shortened V by 2 bases and J by 6 bases, and 8 bases separated the two germline ends. The chain's CDR3 is CSARNGVEQYF. In DNA form, the CDR3 reads TGCAGTGCTAGAAATGGAGTCGAGCAGTACTTC.

In this sample, this clonotype turned up many times. V and J are TRBV20-1 and TRBJ1-3, with no clear D. CDR1 is DFQATT, CDR2 SNEGSKA, per germline (reference sequence). V shed 6 bases and J shed 2 bases, with 8 bases lying between them. This CDR3 contains 12 residues. CDR3 region: CSAPTAGNTIYF. DNA for the CDR3: TGCAGTGCCCCCACTGCTGGAAACACCATATATTTT.

This clonotype was observed many times. The J gene is TRBJ2-5, the V gene TRBV27; D may be TRBD1 (8 bases). This CDR3 contains 15 residues. V was shortened by 5 bases and J by 4 bases, with 17 bases between the two germline ends. Germline V gives CDR1 MNHEY, CDR2 SMNVEV (reference sequence). The CDR3 protein is CASSPRTGRGETQYF. CDR3 coding DNA: TGTGCCAGCAGTCCACGGACAGGGAGGGGAGAGACCCAGTACTTC.

This clonotype has a count of ten or more. The genes are TRBV11-3 and TRBJ1-2, with D unclear. Germline CDR1 reads SGHNT; CDR2 reads YENEEA. There are 15 residues in the CDR3. Deletions cut 1 base from V and 4 bases from J, with 13 bases between. This CDR3 is CASSLVVGGIYGYTF. The CDR3 DNA follows: TGTGCCAGCAGCTTAGTTGTAGGAGGGATCTATGGCTACACCTTC.

The genes are TRBV5-1 and TRBJ1-2; D is uncertain. The CDR3 is made up of 12 amino acids. Per germline, CDR1 SGHRS and CDR2 YFSETQ. V lost 4 bases, J lost 5 bases, and 9 bases lay in between. CDR3 protein: CASSPWGYGYTF. The CDR3 nucleotides read TGCGCCAGCAGCCCGTGGGGATATGGCTACACCTTC.

The sample holds a few counts of this clonotype. As DNA, the CDR3 is TGTGCCAGCAGCCAAGAGGGGGACAGCTCCTCTGGGGCCAACGTCCTGACTTTC. Protein sequence: CASSQEGDSSSGANVLTF. The V and J genes are TRBV4-2 and TRBJ2-6, with TRBD1 matching 7 bases. The CDR3 is made up of 18 amino acids. V lost 0 bases to trimming and J lost 0 bases; unmatched junction nucleotides: 5. Germline V gene data show CDR1 as LGHNA and CDR2 as YNFKEQ.

This clonotype was seen a handful of times. V is TRBV29-1 and J is TRBJ1-2, with 7 bases fitting TRBD1. Germline V gene sequence: CDR1 SQVTM, CDR2 ANQGSEA. V dropped 6 bases and J dropped 4; count of bases not matched to a gene: 11. This CDR3 is built from 14 residues. As DNA, the CDR3 is TGCAGCGTCAGCACCGGGACAGCGGGCTATGGCTACACCTTC. Protein: CSVSTGTAGYGYTF. The whole variable domain, filled in from reference TRBV29-1 and TRBJ1-2, reads SAVISQKPSRDICQRGTSLTIQCQVDSQVTMMFWYRQQPGQSLTLIATANQGSEATYESGFVIDKFPISRPNLTFSTLTVSNMSPEDSSIYLCSVSTGTAGYGYTFGSGTRLTVV.

This clonotype was counted a few times. The chain joins TRBV20-1 to TRBJ2-5; D perhaps matches TRBD1 (5 bases). The germline V gene has CDR1 DFQATT and CDR2 SNEGSKA (reference sequence). This CDR3 has 12 residues. The V end lost 3 bases, the J end lost 5 bases, and 10 bases lay between the germline ends. The CDR3 nucleotides read TGCAGTGCTAGGGCAGGGTCCGAGACCCAGTACTTC. It encodes CSARAGSETQYF.